Below, 14 T cell receptor beta chains from the same sample are listed, as sequenced in a study of beta chain features in type 1 diabetes. Study conclusions and caveats: TCRB CDR3s from Type 1 diabetes patients were moderately but significantly shorter in all four CD4+ subsets.

Their antigens are not known. Expressed TCRB transcripts got sequenced, as all isolated RNA was reverse transcribed. Measured with immunoSEQ multiplex PCR; TCRdb has only the in-frame clones, and not every one. The sample holds 400,000 or so clones; 9.6% are singletons and the top ten take about 0.6%. Input material: central memory CD4+ T cells from blood. These receptors were collected from a man aged 30 to 45 with type 1 diabetes.

This clone turned up a few times. The genes are TRBV28 and TRBJ2-1; D gene unclear. There are 13 residues in the CDR3. V lost 6 bases and J lost 7, with 13 bases in between. Germline CDR1 MDHEN, CDR2 SYDVKM. The CDR3 nucleotides read TGTGCCAGCAGAAGACCCCCCGGTAATGAGCAGTTCTTC. Translated, it gives CASRRPPGNEQFF.

This clone was detected only a few times. The rearrangement joins TRBV28 to TRBJ1-2; 7 bases are shared with TRBD1. The CDR3 runs 15 residues. Per germline, CDR1 MDHEN and CDR2 SYDVKM. The trim removed 7 bases at V and 5 bases at J, leaving 13 bases unmatched. This chain's CDR3 is CASIIAGGLPYGYTF. The DNA of the CDR3 is TGTGCCAGCATCATCGCAGGGGGATTGCCTTATGGCTACACCTTC.

This chain joins TRBV7-2 and TRBJ2-3; possibly TRBD2 for D (7 bases). Per the germline V gene, CDR1 is SGHTA and CDR2 is FQGNSA. There are 14 residues in the CDR3. V was shortened by 4 bases and J by 9 bases, with 17 bases between the two germline ends. The CDR3 region is CASSSLGGAGTQYF. For the CDR3, the DNA is TGTGCCAGCAGCTCCCTGGGGGGGGCGGGGACGCAGTATTTT.

Remarks on this clone: This CDR3 is also generated by other DNA sequences in the sample. The V call is TRBV20-1, the J call TRBJ2-5; D is ambiguous. Trimming took off 1 base at V and 5 bases at J, with 5 bases between the two ends. Germline V lookup: CDR1 DFQATT, CDR2 SNEGSKA (reference sequence). This CDR3 spans 11 amino acids. The chain's CDR3 is CSARGVETQYF. CDR3 bases: TGCAGTGCTAGAGGGGTGGAGACCCAGTACTTC.

The CDR3 spells CASSLWWDPSNEQYF. CDR3 nucleotides: TGTGCCAGCAGTTTATGGTGGGACCCTTCGAACGAGCAGTACTTC. The chain links TRBV28 to TRBJ2-7, with D possibly being TRBD1 or TRBD2 (5 bases each). In germline, CDR1 is MDHEN, CDR2 SYDVKM. Trimming shortened V by 0 bases and J by 5 bases, and 14 bases separated the two germline ends. CDR3 length: 15 amino acids. The full variable domain, in which reference TRBV28 and TRBJ2-7 provide the parts outside the CDR3, is DVKVTQSSRYLVKRTGEKVFLECVQDMDHENMFWYRQDPGLGLRLIYFSYDVKMKEKGDIPEGYSVSREKKERFSLILESASTNQTSMYLCASSLWWDPSNEQYFGPGTRLTVT.

J is TRBJ1-4 and V is TRBV5-1; D ambiguous. Germline CDR1 and CDR2: SGHRS and YFSETQ. The CDR3 sequence is 14 residues long. V was cut by 0 bases and J by 4 bases, with 7 bases left in between. The CDR3 loop is CASSLDQSNEKLFF. The CDR3 bases are TGCGCCAGCAGCTTGGATCAGAGTAATGAAAAACTGTTTTTT.

This clone was counted at least ten times. The chain employs TRBV11-2 and TRBJ2-1; 11 bases agree with TRBD2. Unmatched junction bases numbered 4, after V lost 2 bases and J lost 4 bases. The CDR3 extends over 16 amino acids. Germline V gene lookup returns CDR1 SGHAT and CDR2 FQNNGV. The DNA of the CDR3 is TGTGCCAGCAGCTTACGACTAGCGGGAATTTACAATGAGCAGTTCTTC. Translated, it gives CASSLRLAGIYNEQFF.

This clone turned up a few times. The rearrangement links TRBV5-1 to TRBJ1-1; 12 bases line up with TRBD1. Unmatched junction bases numbered 5, after V lost 5 bases and J lost 0 bases. Germline CDR1 and CDR2: SGHRS and YFSETQ. The CDR3 is made up of 16 amino acids. This CDR3 is CASRSGTGGMNTEAFF. CDR3 DNA: TGCGCCAGCAGATCCGGGACAGGGGGCATGAACACTGAAGCTTTCTTT.

The V and J genes are TRBV7-9 and TRBJ1-4; TRBD1 is a possible D gene (5 bases). V was shortened by 5 bases and J by 3 bases, with 19 bases between the two germline ends. Germline CDR1 SEHNR, CDR2 FQNEAQ (reference sequence). The CDR3 totals 17 residues. The CDR3 sequence is CASSPGATGASNEKLFF. Here the CDR3 DNA reads TGTGCCAGCAGCCCGGGAGCCACTGGGGCATCTAATGAAAAACTGTTTTTT.

The rearrangement uses TRBV11-2 and TRBJ2-7; D is unclear. Germline V CDR1 and CDR2: SGHAT, FQNNGV. Trimming removed 0 bases from V and 3 bases from J, with 15 bases in between. The CDR3 has 16 amino acids. CDR3 DNA: TGTGCCAGCAGCTTAGAACTGGCCTACAAGGGCTACGAGCAGTACTTC. It codes for CASSLELAYKGYEQYF.

This clone was seen more than once but under ten times. CDR3 residues: CASSLASSGSYNEQFF. CDR3 DNA sequence: TGTGCCAGCAGCTTGGCCTCTAGCGGGAGTTACAATGAGCAGTTCTTC. The chain combines TRBV5-6 with TRBJ2-1; 10 nucleotides align to TRBD2. V lost 0 bases to trimming and J lost 4 bases; unmatched junction nucleotides: 4. There are 16 residues in the CDR3. Per the germline V gene, CDR1 is SGHDT and CDR2 is YYEEEE. The full variable domain, with the rest looked up from reference TRBV5-6 and TRBJ2-1, is DAGVTQSPTHLIKTRGQQVTLRCSPKSGHDTVSWYQQALGQGPQFIFQYYEEEERQRGNFPDRFSGHQFPNYSSELNVNALLLGDSALYLCASSLASSGSYNEQFFGPGTRLTVL.

This chain links TRBV6-6 with TRBJ2-5, with a weak D call TRBD1 (6 bases). The germline CDR1 and CDR2 sequences are MNHNY and SVGAGI (reference sequence). The CDR3 is 15 residues long. V shed 5 bases and J shed 5 bases, with 18 bases lying between them. The chain's CDR3 is CASSTSTGFMETQYF. The CDR3 DNA is TGTGCCAGCAGTACCTCCACAGGGTTTATGGAGACCCAGTACTTC.

The V gene is TRBV5-1, the J gene TRBJ2-5; TRBD2 might be the D (5 bases). The V and J ends lost 1 base and 2 bases respectively, with 15 bases between them. Looked up from germline, CDR1 is SGHRS and CDR2 is YFSETQ. The CDR3 is made up of 16 amino acids. CDR3 residues: CASSLLGIRGQETQYF. DNA of the CDR3: TGCGCCAGCAGCTTGTTGGGGATCAGAGGGCAAGAGACCCAGTACTTC.

The chain is built from TRBV5-1 and TRBJ2-5; D gene uncertain. Germline CDR1 and CDR2: SGHRS and YFSETQ. V was pared by 3 bases and J by 3 bases, with 12 bases between. The CDR3 has 14 amino acids. CDR3 in DNA: TGCGCCAGCAGCTCCTCGGCTATCAAAGAGACCCAGTACTTC. Translation gives CASSSSAIKETQYF.